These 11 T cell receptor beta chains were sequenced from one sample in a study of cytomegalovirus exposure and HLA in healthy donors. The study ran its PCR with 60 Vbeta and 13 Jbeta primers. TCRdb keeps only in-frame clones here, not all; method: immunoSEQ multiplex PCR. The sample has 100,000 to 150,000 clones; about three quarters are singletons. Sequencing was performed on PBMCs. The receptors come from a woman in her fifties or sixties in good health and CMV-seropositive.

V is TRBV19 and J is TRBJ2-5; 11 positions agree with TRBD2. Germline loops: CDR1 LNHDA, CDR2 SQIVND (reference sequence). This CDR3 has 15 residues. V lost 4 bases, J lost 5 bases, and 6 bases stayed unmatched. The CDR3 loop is CASSTGLAAGETQYF. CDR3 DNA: TGTGCCAGTAGTACGGGACTAGCGGCAGGGGAGACCCAGTACTTC.

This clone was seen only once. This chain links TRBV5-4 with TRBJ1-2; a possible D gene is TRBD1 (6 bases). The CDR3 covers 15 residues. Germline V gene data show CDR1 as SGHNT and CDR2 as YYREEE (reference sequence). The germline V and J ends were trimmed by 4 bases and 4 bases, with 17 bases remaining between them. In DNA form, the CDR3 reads TGTGCCAGCAGCATCGGACAGACCGCCGGCTATGGCTACACCTTC. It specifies CASSIGQTAGYGYTF.

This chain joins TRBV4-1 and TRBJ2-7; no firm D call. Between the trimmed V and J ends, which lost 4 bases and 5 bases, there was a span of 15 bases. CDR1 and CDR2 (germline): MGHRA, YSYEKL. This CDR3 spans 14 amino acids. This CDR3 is CASSRLYDKNEQYF. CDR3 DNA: TGCGCCAGCAGCCGCCTCTACGATAAAAACGAGCAGTACTTC.

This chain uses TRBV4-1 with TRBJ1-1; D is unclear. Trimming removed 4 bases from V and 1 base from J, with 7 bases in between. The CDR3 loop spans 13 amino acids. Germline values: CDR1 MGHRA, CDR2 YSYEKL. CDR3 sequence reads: CASSLPGNTEAFF. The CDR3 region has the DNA TGCGCCAGCAGCCTCCCGGGGAACACTGAAGCTTTCTTT.

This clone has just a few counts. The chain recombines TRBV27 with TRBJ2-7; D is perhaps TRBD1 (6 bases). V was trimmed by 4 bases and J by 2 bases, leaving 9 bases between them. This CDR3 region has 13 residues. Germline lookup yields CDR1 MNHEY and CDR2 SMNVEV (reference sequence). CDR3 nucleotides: TGTGCCAGCAGTTGGCAGGGGCCCTACGAGCAGTACTTC. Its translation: CASSWQGPYEQYF.

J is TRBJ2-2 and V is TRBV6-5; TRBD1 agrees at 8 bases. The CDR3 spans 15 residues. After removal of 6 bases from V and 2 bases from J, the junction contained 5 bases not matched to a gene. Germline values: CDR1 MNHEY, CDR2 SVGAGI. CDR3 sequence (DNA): TGTGCCAGCAGGACCGGGACAGGAAACACCGGGGAGCTGTTTTTT. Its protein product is CASRTGTGNTGELFF.

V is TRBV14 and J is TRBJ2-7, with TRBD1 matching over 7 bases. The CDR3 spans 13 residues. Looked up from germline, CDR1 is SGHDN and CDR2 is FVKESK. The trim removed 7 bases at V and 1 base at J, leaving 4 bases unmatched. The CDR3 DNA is TGTGCCAGCACCTGGGACAGTTCCTACGAGCAGTACTTC. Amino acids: CASTWDSSYEQYF.

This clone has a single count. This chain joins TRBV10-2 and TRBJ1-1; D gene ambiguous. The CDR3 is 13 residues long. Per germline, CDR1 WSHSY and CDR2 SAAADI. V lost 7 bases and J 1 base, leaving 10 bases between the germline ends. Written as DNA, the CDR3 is TGCGCCAGCACCCCTCAGTGGAACACTGAAGCTTTCTTT. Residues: CASTPQWNTEAFF.

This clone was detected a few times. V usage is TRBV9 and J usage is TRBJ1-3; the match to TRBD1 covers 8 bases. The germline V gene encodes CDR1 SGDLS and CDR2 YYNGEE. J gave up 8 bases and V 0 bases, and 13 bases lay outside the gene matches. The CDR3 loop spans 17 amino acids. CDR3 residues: CASSVAPAGGGSHTIYF. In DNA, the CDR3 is TGTGCCAGCAGCGTAGCTCCCGCAGGGGGCGGATCGCACACCATATATTTT.

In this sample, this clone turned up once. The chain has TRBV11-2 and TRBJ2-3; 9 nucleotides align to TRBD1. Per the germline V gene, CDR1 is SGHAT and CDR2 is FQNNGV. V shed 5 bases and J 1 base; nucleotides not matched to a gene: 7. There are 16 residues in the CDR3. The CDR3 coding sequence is TGTGCCAGCAGCCCCCGGACAGGGGCTGGCACAGATACGCAGTATTTT. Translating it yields CASSPRTGAGTDTQYF.

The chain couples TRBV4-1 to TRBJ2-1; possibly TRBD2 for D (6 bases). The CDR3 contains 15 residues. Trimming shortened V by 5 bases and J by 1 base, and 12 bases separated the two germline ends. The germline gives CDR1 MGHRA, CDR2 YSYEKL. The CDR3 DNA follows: TGCGCCAGCAGCGGGTCAGGGAGGTCCTACAATGAGCAGTTCTTC. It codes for CASSGSGRSYNEQFF.